This section outlines one T cell receptor beta chain sequence together with its context. Its antigen is as yet unknown. The data originate from a study of response to subunit inactivated influenza vaccine. Study-level results: Seasonal influenza vaccination, on each occasion, was suggested by the authors to recruit few new T cells.

TCRdb processed the RT-PCR reads anew with MiXCR; each CDR3 protein has one entry. The repertoire consists of 550,000 to 800,000 distinct CDR3 sequences, with approximately 13% occurring once and the leading ten covering approximately 6.5%. The clonotype comes from a man aged 50 to 59 who received an inactivated influenza vaccine. The sequencing used PBMCs from blood, collected around 15 days before vaccination.

In nucleotides, the CDR3 is TGTGCCAGCAGTTCCCCCGGGACAAGGGAGCAGTACTTC. Translated: CASSSPGTREQYF. The rearrangement links TRBV28 to TRBJ2-7; possibly TRBD1 for D (6 bases). The germline V gene encodes CDR1 MDHEN and CDR2 SYDVKM. Between the trimmed V and J ends, which lost 4 bases and 7 bases, there was a span of 14 bases. The CDR3 is made up of 13 amino acids.